These T cell receptor beta chains were read from a single sample in a study of CD8 T cells in Susac syndrome. TCRdb re-called the immunoSEQ multiplex PCR reads through MiXCR, storing one row per CDR3 protein. The sample holds about 71,000 distinct CDR3 sequences; 93% are singletons and the top ten take about 0.15%. Material for sequencing was CD4+ T cells from PBMCs. Receptors originate from a human donor with Susac syndrome. The CDR3 runs from the conserved cysteine through the conserved F or W. The D gene is left open where the match is weak. Size is omitted from some rows. Given values are once, few, many or a class for expanded clones.

D: NA
size: NA
J: TRBJ1-2
V: TRBV7-6
CDR3: CASSLKPPGGDYNYGYTF
DNA: TGTGCCAGCAGCTTAAAACCCCCTGGAGGGGACTATAACTATGGCTACACCTTC

D: TRBD1
size: NA
J: TRBJ1-2
V: TRBV20-1
CDR3: CSALPGQHYGYTF
DNA: TGCAGTGCGCTTCCGGGACAGCACTATGGCTACACCTTC

D: NA
size: NA
J: TRBJ1-2
V: TRBV18
CDR3: CASSPPFSYGYTF
DNA: TGTGCCAGCTCACCCCCATTCTCCTATGGCTACACCTTC

D: NA
size: NA
J: TRBJ2-1
V: TRBV7-2
CDR3: CASSLVGTSEQFF
DNA: TGTGCCAGCAGCTTAGTAGGTACGAGTGAGCAGTTCTTC

D: NA
size: once
J: TRBJ2-2
V: TRBV14
CDR3: CASSQRRAWNTGELFF
DNA: TGTGCCAGCAGCCAAAGGAGGGCTTGGAACACCGGGGAGCTGTTTTTT

D: NA
size: NA
J: TRBJ2-5
V: TRBV4-3
CDR3: CASSQDVDRNEETQYF
DNA: TGCGCCAGCAGCCAAGACGTGGACCGAAATGAAGAGACCCAGTACTTC

D: TRBD1
size: NA
J: TRBJ1-6
V: TRBV19
CDR3: CATKQDRGNSPLHF
DNA: TGTGCCACCAAGCAGGACAGGGGGAATTCACCCCTCCACTTT

D: NA
size: NA
J: TRBJ2-3
V: TRBV7-2
CDR3: CADGTPSTDTQYF
DNA: TGTGCCGACGGGACACCCTCCACAGATACGCAGTATTTT

D: NA
size: NA
J: TRBJ1-5
V: TRBV7-9
CDR3: CASTSGDGNQPQHF
DNA: TGTGCCAGCACATCAGGGGATGGCAATCAGCCCCAGCATTTT

D: NA
size: NA
J: TRBJ1-1
V: TRBV2
CDR3: CASRGGRMNTEAFF
DNA: TGTGCCAGCAGGGGAGGACGCATGAACACTGAAGCTTTCTTT

D: TRBD1
size: NA
J: TRBJ2-5
V: TRBV29-1
CDR3: CSVGTGVIETQYF
DNA: TGCAGCGTTGGGACAGGGGTGATTGAGACCCAGTACTTC

D: TRBD1
size: NA
J: TRBJ2-7
V: TRBV27
CDR3: CASSSPGQGYYEQYF
DNA: TGTGCCAGCAGTTCGCCGGGACAGGGATACTACGAGCAGTACTTC

D: NA
size: NA
J: TRBJ1-5
V: TRBV20-1
CDR3: CSAIRSGSAAQHF
DNA: TGCAGTGCCATTAGGTCCGGATCCGCGGCCCAGCATTTT

D: NA
size: NA
J: TRBJ2-7
V: TRBV9
CDR3: CASSVNRESREQYF
DNA: TGTGCCAGCAGCGTAAACAGGGAATCGCGGGAGCAGTACTTC

D: TRBD2
size: NA
J: TRBJ2-2
V: TRBV7-9
CDR3: CASTLAGGPNGELFF
DNA: TGTGCCAGCACCCTAGCGGGGGGGCCTAACGGGGAGCTGTTTTTT

D: TRBD1
size: NA
J: TRBJ2-2
V: TRBV29-1
CDR3: CSAETGGRTGELFF
DNA: TGCAGCGCCGAGACAGGGGGACGGACCGGGGAGCTGTTTTTT

D: NA
size: NA
J: TRBJ1-1
V: TRBV28
CDR3: CASSRTRAGDTEAFF
DNA: TGTGCCAGCAGTCGAACCCGGGCGGGGGACACTGAAGCTTTCTTT

D: NA
size: NA
J: TRBJ2-2
V: TRBV4-3
CDR3: CASSPFGQGGGELFF
DNA: TGCGCCAGCAGCCCTTTCGGGCAGGGTGGCGGGGAGCTGTTTTTT

D: NA
size: NA
J: TRBJ1-5
V: TRBV20-1
CDR3: CSGYHSNQPQHF
DNA: TGCAGCGGTTACCATAGCAATCAGCCCCAGCATTTT

D: NA
size: NA
J: TRBJ2-1
V: TRBV5-5
CDR3: CASSLYGGAYNEQFF
DNA: TGTGCCAGCAGCTTGTACGGGGGCGCGTACAATGAGCAGTTCTTC

D: NA
size: once
J: TRBJ2-6
V: TRBV28
CDR3: CASRSGAGANVLTF
DNA: TGTGCCAGCAGATCAGGAGCTGGGGCCAACGTCCTGACTTTC

D: NA
size: NA
J: TRBJ1-4
V: TRBV27
CDR3: CASSLGDKPEEKLFF
DNA: TGTGCCAGCAGTTTGGGGGATAAGCCCGAAGAAAAACTGTTTTTT

D: NA
size: NA
J: TRBJ2-7
V: TRBV12-3/TRBV12-4
CDR3: CASSFGDLGEQYF
DNA: TGTGCCAGCAGTTTCGGAGACCTTGGCGAGCAGTACTTC

D: TRBD2
size: NA
J: TRBJ2-2
V: TRBV4-3
CDR3: CASSQRHGGANTGELFF
DNA: TGCGCCAGCAGCCAACGCCATGGGGGGGCGAACACCGGGGAGCTGTTTTTT

D: NA
size: NA
J: TRBJ1-1
V: TRBV20-1
CDR3: CSARGLTGNTEAFF
DNA: TGCAGTGCTAGGGGCCTGACAGGGAACACTGAAGCTTTCTTT

D: NA
size: NA
J: TRBJ2-2
V: TRBV19
CDR3: CASSILGRGDTGELFF
DNA: TGTGCCAGTAGTATTTTAGGACGCGGGGACACCGGGGAGCTGTTTTTT

D: TRBD1
size: NA
J: TRBJ1-6
V: TRBV27
CDR3: CASSFSGQPNSPLHF
DNA: TGTGCCAGCAGTTTCTCGGGACAGCCTAATTCACCCCTCCACTTT